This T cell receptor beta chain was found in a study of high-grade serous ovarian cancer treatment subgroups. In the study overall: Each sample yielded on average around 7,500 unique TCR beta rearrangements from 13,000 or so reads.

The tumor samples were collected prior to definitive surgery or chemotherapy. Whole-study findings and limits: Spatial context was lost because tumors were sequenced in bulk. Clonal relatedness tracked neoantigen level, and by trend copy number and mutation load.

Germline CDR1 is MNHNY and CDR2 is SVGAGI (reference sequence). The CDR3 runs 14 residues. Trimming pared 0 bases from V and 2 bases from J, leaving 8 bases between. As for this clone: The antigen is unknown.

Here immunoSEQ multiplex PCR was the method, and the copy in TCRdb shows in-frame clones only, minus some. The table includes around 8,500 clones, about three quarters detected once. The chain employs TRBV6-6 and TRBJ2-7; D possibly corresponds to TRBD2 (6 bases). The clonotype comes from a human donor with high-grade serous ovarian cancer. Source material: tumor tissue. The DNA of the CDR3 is TGTGCCAGCAGTTACTCGGAGGGTCCCTACGAGCAGTACTTC. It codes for CASSYSEGPYEQYF.